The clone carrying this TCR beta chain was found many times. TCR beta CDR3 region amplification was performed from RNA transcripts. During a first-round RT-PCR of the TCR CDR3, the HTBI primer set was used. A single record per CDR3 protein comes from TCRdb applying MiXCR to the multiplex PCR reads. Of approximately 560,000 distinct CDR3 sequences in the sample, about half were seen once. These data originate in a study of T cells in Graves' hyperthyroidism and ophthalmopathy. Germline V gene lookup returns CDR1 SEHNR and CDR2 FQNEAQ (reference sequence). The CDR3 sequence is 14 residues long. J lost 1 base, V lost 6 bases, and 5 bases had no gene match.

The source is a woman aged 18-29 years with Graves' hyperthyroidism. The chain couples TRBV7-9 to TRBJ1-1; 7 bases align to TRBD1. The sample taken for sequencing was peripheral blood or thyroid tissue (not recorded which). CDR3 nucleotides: TGTGCCAGCAGACCAGGGGGAAGGAACACTGAAGCTTTCTTT. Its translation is CASRPGGRNTEAFF.